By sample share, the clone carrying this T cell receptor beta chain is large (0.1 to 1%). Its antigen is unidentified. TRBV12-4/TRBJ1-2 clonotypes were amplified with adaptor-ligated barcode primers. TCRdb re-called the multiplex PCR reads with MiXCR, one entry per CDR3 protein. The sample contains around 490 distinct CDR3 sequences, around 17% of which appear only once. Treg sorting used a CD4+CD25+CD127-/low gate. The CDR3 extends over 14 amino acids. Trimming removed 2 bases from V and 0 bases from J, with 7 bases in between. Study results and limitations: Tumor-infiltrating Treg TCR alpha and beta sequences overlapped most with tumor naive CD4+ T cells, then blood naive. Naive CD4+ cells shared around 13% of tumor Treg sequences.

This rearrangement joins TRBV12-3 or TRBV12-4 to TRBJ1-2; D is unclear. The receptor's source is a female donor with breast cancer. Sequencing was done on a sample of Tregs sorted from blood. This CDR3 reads CASSLTGTNYGYTF. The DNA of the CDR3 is TGTGCCAGCAGTTTAACGGGAACTAACTATGGCTACACCTTC.